Included here is one T cell receptor (beta chain) sequence, with context. What it binds is not known. Assay: immunoSEQ multiplex PCR; the TCRdb copy retains only in-frame clones and omits some. The repertoire includes 80,000 to 95,000 clones, 92% of them detected once, and 5% to 5.5% sits in the top ten. This specimen comes from a study of T cell responses to AZD1222 COVID-19 vaccine. General observations from the study: Every sample of the repertoires postdated the peak T cell response.

This CDR3 has 16 residues. Trimming cost V 6 bases and J 1 base; bases outside gene matches: 9. CDR1 MDHEN and CDR2 SYDVKM come from the germline V gene. The V call is TRBV28, the J call TRBJ1-2; 9 bases match TRBD1. The sample in question was peripheral blood, obtained on day 0 of AZD1222 vaccination. This receptor was obtained from an adult in good health. CDR3 amino acids: CASRAGQGLGNYGYTF. Here the CDR3 DNA reads TGTGCCAGCAGGGCAGGACAGGGGTTGGGTAACTATGGCTACACCTTC.